This T cell receptor (beta chain) was obtained from a study of OX40 agonist ivuxolimab in advanced cancers. Method: immunoSEQ multiplex PCR; TCRdb's copy keeps in-frame clones and lacks some. This repertoire shows 80,000 or so clones, over 85% found once; its top ten account for roughly 0.2%. Per germline, CDR1 SGHVS and CDR2 FQNEAQ. V gave up 5 bases and J gave up 4 bases, with 9 bases separating them. The CDR3 has 13 amino acids. Sequenced here: CD4+ or CD8+ T cells sorted from blood, sampled in a trial of the OX40 agonist ivuxolimab. The rearrangement uses TRBV7-8 and TRBJ2-1; D not resolved. The receptor's source is an adult with an advanced solid tumor such as melanoma, head and neck, liver or kidney cancer. The CDR3 is CASSLTVYNEQFF. The CDR3 nucleotides are TGTGCCAGCAGCCTTACAGTTTACAATGAGCAGTTCTTC. The full variable domain, completed using reference TRBV7-8 and TRBJ2-1, is GAGVSQSPRYKVAKRGQDVALRCDPISGHVSLFWYQQALGQGPEFLTYFQNEAQLDKSGLPSDRFFAERPEGSVSTLKIQRTQQEDSAVYLCASSLTVYNEQFFGPGTRLTVL.